These 20 T cell receptor beta chains share one sample of origin, sequenced in a study of blood T cell repertoires in COVID-19. TCRdb's copy holds only in-frame clones and misses some; the assay was immunoSEQ multiplex PCR. The sample shows roughly 200,000 clones, approximately 86% of them seen only once. Sequenced material: PBMCs or T cells enriched from blood (not recorded which). The receptors stem from a woman aged 55-70 years with acute COVID-19.

The chain employs TRBV4-3 and TRBJ2-2, with TRBD2 identical over 12 bases. CDR1 LGHNA and CDR2 YSLEER come from the germline V gene. With 0 bases clipped from V and 7 bases from J, the junction kept 3 bases outside the gene matches. This CDR3 region has 16 residues. CDR3 residues: CASSQDGLAGRGELFF. In DNA form, the CDR3 reads TGCGCCAGCAGCCAAGACGGACTAGCGGGACGCGGGGAGCTGTTTTTT.

The chain links TRBV15 to TRBJ1-2, with 7 bases aligning to TRBD1. The CDR3 runs to 14 residues. The trim removed 0 bases at V and 8 bases at J, leaving 6 bases unmatched. Per germline, CDR1 LNHNV and CDR2 YYDKDF (reference sequence). CDR3 nucleotide sequence: TGTGCCACCAGCAGAGATTTAACAGGGGAAGGCTACACCTTC. Encoded protein: CATSRDLTGEGYTF. Based on the CDR3 plus reference TRBV15 and TRBJ1-2, the full variable domain is DAMVIQNPRYQVTQFGKPVTLSCSQTLNHNVMYWYQQKSSQAPKLLFHYYDKDFNNEADTPDNFQSRRPNTSFCFLDIRSPGLGDTAMYLCATSRDLTGEGYTFGSGTRLTVV.

This clone was detected only once. V usage is TRBV28 and J usage is TRBJ1-1, with 7 nucleotides matching TRBD1. V shed 2 bases, J shed 5 bases, and the junction held 2 bases outside the gene matches. The CDR3 is 13 amino acids. CDR1 is MDHEN, CDR2 SYDVKM, per germline. As DNA, the CDR3 is TGTGCCAGCAGTTTACCGGACAGGACTGAAGCTTTCTTT. It codes for CASSLPDRTEAFF.

The chain links TRBV28 to TRBJ1-2, with TRBD1 matching 9 bases. The CDR3 has 13 amino acids. Losses at the gene ends were 5 bases for V and 10 bases for J; bases not matched to a gene: 8. CDR1 and CDR2 (germline): MDHEN, SYDVKM. DNA of the CDR3: TGTGCCAGCAGTCCAGACAGGGGGATAGCCTACACCTTC. Encoded protein: CASSPDRGIAYTF.

J is TRBJ1-4 and V is TRBV6-2 or TRBV6-3; possible D gene TRBD1, 6 bases. Looked up from germline, CDR1 is MNHEY and CDR2 is SVGEGT. The CDR3 has 16 residues. V shed 4 bases and J shed 3 bases, with 15 bases lying between them. The CDR3 region is CASSSVLQGSNEKLFF. The CDR3 bases are TGTGCCAGCAGTTCAGTTCTACAGGGTTCTAATGAAAAACTGTTTTTT.

The chain has TRBV5-6 and TRBJ1-6; D is unclear. The CDR3 loop spans 18 amino acids. The germline CDR1 and CDR2 sequences are SGHDT and YYEEEE. Trimming cost V 0 bases and J 5 bases, with 18 bases left between them. This CDR3 reads CASSLGSTLGPDNSPLHF. As DNA, the CDR3 is TGTGCCAGCAGCTTGGGCTCGACACTTGGTCCGGATAATTCACCCCTCCACTTT.

J is TRBJ2-1 and V is TRBV30; 10 nucleotides line up with TRBD2. J was trimmed by 6 bases and V by 7 bases; bases with no gene match: 12. The germline V gene encodes CDR1 GTSNPN and CDR2 SVGIG (reference sequence). This CDR3 is 15 amino acids long. The CDR3 DNA reads TGTGCCTTCTTCCCGACTAGCGGGCCCTCCAATGAGCAGTTCTTC. Protein product: CAFFPTSGPSNEQFF.

The rearrangement uses TRBV11-2 and TRBJ2-3, with 8 bases identical to TRBD2. CDR3 length: 15 amino acids. The germline V gene encodes CDR1 SGHAT and CDR2 FQNNGV. The V gene end was trimmed by 5 bases and the J gene end by 3 bases; junction bases not matched to a gene: 7. The CDR3 loop reads CASSPAGGGTDTQYF. The CDR3 coding sequence is TGTGCCAGCAGCCCCGCTGGCGGGGGGACAGATACGCAGTATTTT.

This clone showed up just a few times. The chain is built from TRBV7-7 and TRBJ2-1; D possibly corresponds to TRBD1 (6 bases). V was pared by 5 bases and J by 1 base, with 12 bases between. The CDR3 consists of 15 residues. The germline V gene has CDR1 SSHAT and CDR2 FNYEAQ (reference sequence). The CDR3: CASSKGERSYNEQFF. CDR3 sequence (DNA): TGTGCCAGCAGCAAGGGGGAGAGGTCCTACAATGAGCAGTTCTTC.

This rearrangement joins TRBV27 to TRBJ2-7, with 12 bases aligning to TRBD2. The V gene's germline CDR1 is MNHEY and CDR2 SMNVEV (reference sequence). J was trimmed by 3 bases and V by 4 bases; bases with no gene match: 10. The CDR3 consists of 17 residues. The CDR3 protein is CASSSRGLAGKYYEQYF. For the CDR3, the DNA is TGTGCCAGCAGTTCGCGCGGACTAGCGGGAAAATACTACGAGCAGTACTTC.

This clone came up once. The chain recombines TRBV3-1 (or the pseudogene TRBV3-2) with TRBJ1-2; the match to TRBD1 covers 7 bases. The junction had 7 bases not matched to a gene; V was cut back by 0 bases and J by 6 bases. This CDR3 comprises 15 residues. Per germline, CDR1 LGHDT and CDR2 YNNKEL (reference sequence). CDR3 sequence: CASSQEGGSRNGYTF. CDR3 nucleotides: TGTGCCAGCAGCCAAGAAGGGGGCTCGAGGAATGGCTACACCTTC.

The genes are TRBV19 and TRBJ1-5; perhaps TRBD1 as D (5 bases). The V gene's germline CDR1 is LNHDA and CDR2 SQIVND (reference sequence). The CDR3 length is 13 residues. Trimming pared 4 bases from V and 6 bases from J, leaving 10 bases between. CDR3 in DNA: TGTGCCAGTAGTACAGGGAGGGGTCAGCCCCAGCATTTT. This sequence encodes CASSTGRGQPQHF. The entire variable domain, with the rest obtained from reference TRBV19 and TRBJ1-5, is as follows: DGGITQSPKYLFRKEGQNVTLSCEQNLNHDAMYWYRQDPGQGLRLIYYSQIVNDFQKGDIAEGYSVSREKKESFPLTVTSAQKNPTAFYLCASSTGRGQPQHFGDGTRLSIL.

CDR3 nucleotide sequence: TGTGCCAGCAGTGTATTTAGCGGGGGTAATAAAGAGACCCAGTACTTC. This translates into CASSVFSGGNKETQYF. The rearrangement uses TRBV28 and TRBJ2-5; TRBD2 matches at 9 bases. The CDR3 is made up of 16 amino acids. Unmatched junction bases numbered 10, after V lost 5 bases and J lost 3 bases. The V gene's germline CDR1 is MDHEN and CDR2 SYDVKM.

This clone was seen a single time. The chain employs TRBV5-4 and TRBJ2-5; weak D call: TRBD2 (6 bases). The CDR3 has 15 amino acids. CDR1 is SGHNT, CDR2 YYREEE, per germline (reference sequence). The ends were cut back, 3 bases at V and 0 bases at J, with 12 bases in the middle. CDR3 in DNA: TGTGCCAGCAGCTCGATCGGGGACTACCAAGAGACCCAGTACTTC. The encoded protein is CASSSIGDYQETQYF.

The chain couples TRBV28 to TRBJ1-2; 8 bases are a match to TRBD1. From germline, CDR1 is MDHEN and CDR2 SYDVKM. The CDR3 length is 13 residues. J lost 8 bases, V lost 10 bases, and 12 bases had no gene match. CDR3 in amino acids: CAILEQGGSGYTF. The DNA for the CDR3 is TGTGCCATCTTGGAACAGGGGGGGAGCGGCTACACCTTC.

This clone was observed a single time. The rearrangement uses TRBV25-1 and TRBJ2-3; possibly TRBD1 for D (6 bases). V shed 3 bases and J shed 6 bases, with 13 bases lying between them. The CDR3 has 14 residues. Germline CDR1 MGHDK, CDR2 SYGVNS. CDR3 sequence (DNA): TGTGCCAGCAGTGAGCCAGACAGGACTGATACGCAGTATTTT. Amino acids: CASSEPDRTDTQYF. The whole variable domain, filled in from reference TRBV25-1 and TRBJ2-3, reads EADIYQTPRYLVIGTGKKITLECSQTMGHDKMYWYQQDPGMELHLIHYSYGVNSTEKGDLSSESTVSRIRTEHFPLTLESARPSHTSQYLCASSEPDRTDTQYFGPGTRLTVL.

The genes are TRBV11-2 and TRBJ2-3; D possibly corresponds to TRBD2 (6 bases). Trimming cost V 5 bases and J 1 base, with 16 bases left between them. Germline CDR1 is SGHAT and CDR2 is FQNNGV. This CDR3 region has 16 residues. The CDR3 sequence: CASSLLGRERTDTQYF. CDR3 nucleotide sequence: TGTGCCAGCAGCCTTCTCGGACGGGAGCGCACAGATACGCAGTATTTT.

The chain couples TRBV24-1 to TRBJ1-1, with D possibly matching TRBD1 (5 bases). The CDR3 is 15 residues long. The germline V gene has CDR1 KGHDR and CDR2 SFDVKD. V shed 5 bases and J shed 0 bases, with 12 bases lying between them. The CDR3 nucleotides are TGTGCCACCAGTGCTGCGACAGACATGAACACTGAAGCTTTCTTT. As protein: CATSAATDMNTEAFF.

The DNA for the CDR3 is TGCGCCAGCAGCATCGGACTAGCCCGCACAGATACGCAGTATTTT. Its translation: CASSIGLARTDTQYF. The V and J genes are TRBV4-1 and TRBJ2-3; 8 bases are a match to TRBD2. J was trimmed by 1 base and V by 5 bases; bases with no gene match: 5. The CDR3 spans 15 residues. Germline values: CDR1 MGHRA, CDR2 YSYEKL.

The rearrangement links TRBV7-6 to TRBJ1-2; no firm D call. The CDR3 spans 15 residues. Deletions cut 1 base from V and 2 bases from J, with 11 bases between. Germline V gene lookup returns CDR1 SGHVS and CDR2 FNYEAQ. In DNA form, the CDR3 reads TGTGCCAGCAGCTTAGTTCGCGGCACCAACTATGGCTACACCTTC. Translation gives CASSLVRGTNYGYTF. The variable domain in full, completed from reference TRBV7-6 and TRBJ1-2, reads GAGVSQSPRYKVTKRGQDVALRCDPISGHVSLYWYRQALGQGPEFLTYFNYEAQQDKSGLPNDRFSAERPEGSISTLTIQRTEQRDSAMYRCASSLVRGTNYGYTFGSGTRLTVV.